Below, one T cell receptor beta chain is given with its context. Its cognate antigen is unknown. CDR3 length: 15 amino acids. Trimming shortened V by 5 bases and J by 7 bases, and 18 bases separated the two germline ends. Alongside a J-beta primer mix, a sample-barcoded 5' primer served in a second PCR lasting 7 to 11 cycles. Carrying 12 random nucleotides, a template-switch adaptor labeled each individual cDNA molecule. One entry per CDR3 protein results from TCRdb running MiXCR on the 5' RACE reads. The sample lists some 670,000 distinct CDR3 sequences; 40% to 65% were seen once. The data derive from a study of blood T cells in healthy people across ages. Study-level findings and limits: Naive T cell percentage by flow cytometry tracked strongly with beta diversity. The unsorted PBMCs prevented any conclusive comparison of naive versus antigen-experienced cells. Roughly linear declines in TCR beta diversity per million T cells occurred with age.

The chain combines TRBV12-3 or TRBV12-4 with TRBJ1-5, with a tentative D call TRBD1 (5 bases). The sample consisted of blood. This clonotype was sampled from an elderly woman in good health. CDR3 coding DNA: TGTGCCAGCAGTCCGCATTCAGGGAATGTGCAGCCCCAGCATTTT. It specifies CASSPHSGNVQPQHF.